The 15 T cell receptor beta chains in this list originate from one sample, sequenced in a study. TCRdb reprocessed the RT-PCR reads via MiXCR and lists one record per CDR3 protein. The top ten hold 3.6% of the sample, which has approximately 720,000 distinct CDR3 sequences, approximately 14% seen once. The sample taken for sequencing was memory CD4+ T cells from blood. These receptors were collected from a female donor in good health, serving as a healthy control.

J is TRBJ2-7 and V is TRBV10-3, with 9 positions matching TRBD1. Germline CDR1 and CDR2: ENHRY and SYGVKD. The ends lost 4 bases at V and 6 bases at J; junction bases unmatched: 4. This CDR3 is 13 amino acids long. DNA for the CDR3: TGTGCCATCAGTGGGGGACAGGGTCTCGAGCAGTACTTC. This translates into CAISGGQGLEQYF.

This clonotype was observed a few times. The J gene is TRBJ2-7, the V gene TRBV12-3 or TRBV12-4; TRBD1 matches at 9 bases. V trimming: 6 bases; J trimming: 3 bases; junction bases outside the gene matches: 9. The CDR3 contains 15 residues. CDR3 sequence: CASRDTGTGNYEQYF. CDR3 DNA: TGTGCCAGCAGGGATACCGGGACAGGGAACTACGAGCAGTACTTC.

J is TRBJ2-1 and V is TRBV15; D remains unclear. Germline CDR1 LNHNV, CDR2 YYDKDF (reference sequence). The CDR3 is 16 amino acids. Trimming left V 0 bases short and J 2 bases short, with 11 bases between. CDR3 residues: CATSRDHIPPYNEQFF. The CDR3 DNA sequence: TGTGCCACCAGCAGAGACCATATTCCCCCCTACAATGAGCAGTTCTTC.

Of note for this clonotype: Sequence at one end of the junction differs from germline and may be a read error. CDR3 sequence (DNA): TGTGCCAGGAGCCAACACGGGACAGGGGTGCAGCAGTACTTC. Translated: CARSQHGTGVQQYF. The rearrangement links TRBV4-2 to TRBJ2-7, with 10 bases fitting TRBD1. This CDR3 spans 14 amino acids. The germline V gene has CDR1 LGHNA and CDR2 YNFKEQ.

This clonotype turned up a few times. The V and J genes are TRBV4-3 and TRBJ1-2; perhaps TRBD1 as D (6 bases). The CDR3 contains 15 residues. With 1 base removed from V and 5 bases from J, the gap between germline ends came to 14 bases. Germline CDR1 is LGHNA and CDR2 is YSLEER. CDR3: CASSQAHPGAYGYTF. The CDR3, as DNA: TGCGCCAGCAGCCAAGCCCATCCGGGGGCGTATGGCTACACCTTC.

At least ten counts were recorded for this clonotype. The genes are TRBV4-2 and TRBJ2-1; possible D gene TRBD1, 5 bases. The CDR3 runs to 16 residues. V lost 0 bases and J 1 base, leaving 10 bases between the germline ends. The germline CDR1 and CDR2 sequences are LGHNA and YNFKEQ. CDR3 sequence reads: CASSQDPQGSYNEQFF. The CDR3 DNA follows: TGTGCCAGCAGCCAAGACCCCCAGGGTTCCTACAATGAGCAGTTCTTC.

V is TRBV4-1 and J is TRBJ2-3; D gene unclear. The CDR3 has 18 residues. The V and J ends lost 1 base and 2 bases respectively, with 19 bases between them. Germline CDR1 is MGHRA and CDR2 is YSYEKL. Here the CDR3 DNA reads TGCGCCAGCAGCCAAGGTTCAAGACCCGGTTTTTCCACAGATACGCAGTATTTT. Protein product: CASSQGSRPGFSTDTQYF.

The table lists this clonotype with many counts. V is TRBV5-6 and J is TRBJ2-5; TRBD1 or TRBD2 may be the D gene (5 bases each). The CDR3 consists of 15 residues. Germline V gene lookup returns CDR1 SGHDT and CDR2 YYEEEE. Trimming stripped 4 bases from V and 0 bases from J, with 13 bases between. CDR3 sequence: CASSPNPGHQETQYF. CDR3 bases: TGTGCCAGCAGCCCAAACCCGGGACACCAAGAGACCCAGTACTTC. Based on the CDR3 plus reference TRBV5-6 and TRBJ2-5, the full variable domain is DAGVTQSPTHLIKTRGQQVTLRCSPKSGHDTVSWYQQALGQGPQFIFQYYEEEERQRGNFPDRFSGHQFPNYSSELNVNALLLGDSALYLCASSPNPGHQETQYFGPGTRLLVL.

The genes are TRBV6-5 and TRBJ1-3; possible D gene TRBD1, 6 bases. Germline values: CDR1 MNHEY, CDR2 SVGAGI. The ends were cut back, 7 bases at V and 0 bases at J, with 16 bases in the middle. This CDR3 comprises 16 residues. The CDR3 nucleotides read TGTGCCAGCAATCCCTCCGGGGGCGGCTCTGGAAACACCATATATTTT. This sequence encodes CASNPSGGGSGNTIYF.

Details on this clonotype: A read error may account for a junction end that differs from germline. The gene calls are TRBV5-6 and TRBJ1-2, with D maybe TRBD1 (5 bases). Looked up from germline, CDR1 is SGHDT and CDR2 is YYEEEE. CDR3 length: 13 amino acids. This CDR3 reads CASSLWGKYGCTF. The DNA for the CDR3 is TGTGCCAGCAGCTTGTGGGGGAAATATGGCTGCACCTTC. Complete variable domain (other parts from reference TRBV5-6 and TRBJ1-2): DAGVTQSPTHLIKTRGQQVTLRCSPKSGHDTVSWYQQALGQGPQFIFQYYEEEERQRGNFPDRFSGHQFPNYSSELNVNALLLGDSALYLCASSLWGKYGCTFGSGTRLTVV.

There are a few counts of this clonotype. V gene TRBV5-1 combines with J gene TRBJ2-3, with 9 bases that match TRBD1. Germline loops: CDR1 SGHRS, CDR2 YFSETQ. The trim removed 0 bases at V and 5 bases at J, leaving 4 bases unmatched. This CDR3 region has 15 residues. The CDR3 sequence: CASSLGDRDKDTQYF. CDR3 nucleotides: TGCGCCAGCAGCTTGGGGGACAGGGATAAAGATACGCAGTATTTT.

This clonotype was counted a few times. This chain links TRBV28 with TRBJ2-7; 9 bases map to TRBD2. Germline V gene lookup returns CDR1 MDHEN and CDR2 SYDVKM. The CDR3 length is 13 residues. V lost 8 bases and J lost 2; bases outside the gene matches: 4. CDR3 bases: TGTGCCAGCGGGCTAGCGGGAACCTACGAGCAGTACTTC. This translates into CASGLAGTYEQYF.

In its sample, this clonotype was seen many times. The V gene is TRBV10-3, the J gene TRBJ2-1, with a tentative D call TRBD2 (6 bases). CDR3 length: 14 amino acids. Trimming pared 6 bases from V and 6 bases from J, leaving 15 bases between. Per germline, CDR1 ENHRY and CDR2 SYGVKD. The CDR3 is CAIRGGTSFNEQFF. The DNA of the CDR3 is TGTGCCATCAGGGGGGGTACTAGTTTCAATGAGCAGTTCTTC.

Only a few counts were recorded for this clonotype. This rearrangement joins TRBV20-1 to TRBJ1-1; D remains ambiguous. This CDR3 has 14 amino acids. The V end lost 1 base, the J end lost 0 bases, and 9 bases lay between the germline ends. Looked up from germline, CDR1 is DFQATT and CDR2 is SNEGSKA (reference sequence). CDR3 sequence reads: CSARALRVNTEAFF. The DNA for the CDR3 is TGCAGTGCTAGAGCTTTACGGGTGAACACTGAAGCTTTCTTT.

This chain joins TRBV3-1 and TRBJ2-7; D is perhaps TRBD1 (6 bases). The CDR3 extends over 14 amino acids. V was pared by 4 bases and J by 6 bases, with 16 bases between. Germline lookup yields CDR1 LGHDT and CDR2 YNNKEL (reference sequence). CDR3 DNA: TGTGCCAGCAGCCCCACCCCGGTAGGGGGCGAGCAGTACTTC. This sequence encodes CASSPTPVGGEQYF.